This T cell receptor beta chain was identified in a study of blood T cells in healthy people across ages. PCR was performed a second time for about 7 to 11 cycles using a sample-barcoded 5' primer and a J-beta primer mix. TCRdb analysed the 5' RACE reads with MiXCR anew, one entry per CDR3 protein. The repertoire holds around 1,800,000 distinct CDR3 sequences, with 35% to 50% as singletons. This CDR3 comprises 14 residues. Trimming stripped 5 bases from V and 5 bases from J, with 15 bases between. Study results and limitations: Percentage of naive T cells showed a strong correlation with TCR beta diversity.

With regard to this clonotype: Its target is unknown.

This receptor was identified in a human donor in good health. The specimen was blood. V and J are TRBV12-3 or TRBV12-4 and TRBJ1-1, with D unclear. The CDR3 region is CASSKYRGSTEAFF. The CDR3 DNA reads as TGTGCCAGCAGTAAGTATCGGGGAAGTACTGAAGCTTTCTTT.